Below, 26 T cell receptor delta chains from the same sample are listed, as sequenced in a study of γδ T cells in repeated Plasmodium falciparum infection. Vgamma9/Vdelta2+ and Vdelta2-negative gammadelta T cells were flow-sorted from PBMC for bulk sequencing. TCRdb fed the multiplex PCR reads into CATT to redo clone calling. Counted here are tens of thousands of delta-chain clones, under 1.5% occurring once; the ten biggest clones make up more than 7%. The sequenced sample was gamma-delta T cells from blood. The receptors shown here come from a pool of human donors (malaria-infected and uninfected, not separated).

This clone was counted only a few times. This DNA's translation differs at residue 18 from TCRdb's protein, which comes from a much larger clone; a read error is likely, and the protein shown is translated from the DNA. V is TRDV1 and J is TRDJ1, with D maybe TRDD2 (8 bases). TCRdb records no J gene; here it was assigned by comparing the DNA to germline. V lost 5 bases and J 4 bases, leaving 41 bases between the germline ends. In germline, CDR1 is TSWWSYY, CDR2 QGS. The CDR3 length is 23 residues. The CDR3 DNA follows: TGTGCTCTTGGGTCTCCAAGTGTCTTCCTACTGGAGGGATACCTTACCGCCGTCGATAAACTCATCTTT. The encoded protein is CALGSPSVFLLEGYLTAVDKLIF.

This clone was seen ten or more times. This chain links TRDV1 with TRDJ1; D is undetermined. With 1 base removed from V and 4 bases from J, the gap between germline ends came to 7 bases. The CDR3 is 13 amino acids. Germline V gene sequence: CDR1 TSWWSYY, CDR2 QGS. The CDR3 loop reads CALGEPPSDKLIF. The CDR3 DNA is TGTGCTCTTGGGGAACCCCCCAGCGATAAACTCATCTTT.

This clone has ten or more counts. This DNA's translation and the protein TCRdb lists, from a much larger clone, do not match at residue 3, likely due to a read error; the protein shown is translated from the DNA. The chain has TRDV2 and TRDJ3, with 9 bases matching TRDD3. Germline CDR1 reads GEAIGNYY; CDR2 reads EKD. CDR3 length: 16 residues. CDR3 loop: CARDWGSSWDTRQMFF. Here the CDR3 DNA reads TGTGCCCGTGACTGGGGGAGCTCCTGGGACACCCGACAGATGTTTTTC.

In this sample, this clone turned up a few times. A read error likely explains this, since a far larger clone differs by one base. This CDR3 is also generated by other DNA sequences in the sample. The V and J genes are TRDV2 and TRDJ1, with 7 bases aligning to TRDD3. No J segment appears in TCRdb, so it was assigned here by matching the sequence to germline. CDR3 size: 17 residues. Germline assignment: CDR1 GEAIGNYY and CDR2 EKD. CDR3 sequence reads: CACDTAGYGTYTDKLIF. The CDR3 DNA sequence: TGTGCCTGCGACACCGCCGGATACGGGACGTACACCGATAAACTCATCTTT.

This clone was detected a few times. This DNA's translation differs at residue 8 from TCRdb's protein, which comes from a much larger clone; a read error is likely, and the protein shown is translated from the DNA. The chain has TRDV1 and TRDJ1; perhaps TRDD3 as D (6 bases). TCRdb offers no J gene call, so here the DNA was matched to germline to obtain one. V was pared by 5 bases and J by 0 bases, with 31 bases between. The CDR3 runs to 21 residues. From germline, CDR1 is TSWWSYY and CDR2 QGS. CDR3 sequence: CALGKGSHGGVRLGYTDKLIF. The CDR3 nucleotides are TGTGCTCTTGGGAAAGGCTCCCACGGGGGAGTACGATTAGGGTACACCGATAAACTCATCTTT.

This clone was seen a few times. TCRdb has a much larger clone's protein, which differs at residue 15 from the translation of this DNA, likely because of a read error; what is shown is the protein translated from the DNA. V usage is TRDV1 and J usage is TRDJ1, with TRDD3 matching 13 bases. Here the J gene came from matching the DNA to germline, since TCRdb omits it. This CDR3 region has 21 residues. V shed 3 bases and J 1 base; nucleotides not matched to a gene: 17. CDR1 is TSWWSYY and CDR2 is QGS in the germline V gene. The CDR3 spells CALGDLDGTGGYVICTDKLIF. CDR3 DNA: TGTGCTCTTGGGGATCTGGACGGTACTGGGGGATACGTCATATGCACCGATAAACTCATCTTT.

With respect to this clone: Translating this DNA gives a protein that differs at residue 12 from the TCRdb one, which belongs to a much larger clone; a read error is likely, and the protein shown is this translation. The rearrangement links TRDV2 to TRDJ2, with 12 bases aligning to TRDD3. Here the J gene was assigned by germline matching of the DNA, as TCRdb has none. There are 15 residues in the CDR3. Germline V gene data show CDR1 as GEAIGNYY and CDR2 as EKD. CDR3 nucleotide sequence: TGTGCCTGTGACTCCATACTGGGGGATACAGCACGACTCTTCTTT. This translates into CACDSILGDTARLFF.

The table lists this clone with a few counts. A read error likely explains why the TCRdb protein, taken from a much larger clone, differs from this DNA's translation at residue 3; the protein shown is translated from the DNA. The chain couples TRDV3 to TRDJ1; 8 bases are shared with TRDD3. The germline V gene encodes CDR1 TVYSNPD and CDR2 GDNSRS (reference sequence). CDR3 length: 16 residues. J was trimmed by 0 bases and V by 4 bases; bases with no gene match: 13. The CDR3 region is CASFGIRTSYTDKLIF. The CDR3 coding sequence is TGTGCCTCTTTCGGGATACGCACCTCGTACACCGATAAACTCATCTTT.

This clone came up many times. J is TRDJ1 and V is TRDV1; no clear D. Since TCRdb gives no J gene, matching the DNA to germline was used here to assign it. V was cut by 1 base and J by 10 bases, with 10 bases left in between. This CDR3 has 12 residues. Germline CDR1 and CDR2: TSWWSYY and QGS. This CDR3 is CALGEPPLTLIF. The CDR3 DNA reads TGTGCTCTTGGGGAACCCCCTTTGACACTCATCTTT.

This clone was picked up a small number of times. This likely came from a read error, as a far larger clone is one base away. Other DNA sequences in the sample encode the same CDR3. This chain links TRDV1 with TRDJ1; 12 nucleotides line up with TRDD3. Here the J gene was assigned by germline matching of the DNA, as TCRdb has none. The CDR3 is made up of 23 amino acids. Germline CDR1 TSWWSYY, CDR2 QGS. CDR3: CALGSSSYIGLGAGGYVRDKLIF. CDR3 bases: TGCGCTCTTGGGTCTTCTTCCTACATAGGGTTGGGGGCTGGGGGATACGTCCGCGATAAACTCATCTTT.

This clone appeared once. The V and J genes are TRDV1 and TRDJ1, with 10 positions matching TRDD3. Germline matching of the DNA provided the J gene here, since TCRdb leaves it blank. With 1 base clipped from V and 0 bases from J, the junction kept 23 bases outside the gene matches. The CDR3 runs to 23 residues. Germline V gene sequence: CDR1 TSWWSYY, CDR2 QGS. The CDR3 loop reads CALGEPRPSLGAGGYPHTDKLIF. CDR3 nucleotide sequence: TGTGCTCTTGGGGAACCGCGGCCTTCCCTCGGAGCTGGGGGATATCCACACACCGATAAACTCATCTTT.

There are a few counts of this clone. A read error likely explains this, since a far larger clone differs by one base. The identical CDR3 is also encoded by other nucleotide sequences in the sample. This chain links TRDV2 with TRDJ2; 8 bases match TRDD3. Matching the DNA to germline supplied the J gene, which TCRdb does not give. Per germline, CDR1 GEAIGNYY and CDR2 EKD. This CDR3 is 14 amino acids long. The DNA of the CDR3 is TGTGCCTGTGACACTGGGGGATTGACAGCGCAACTCTTCTTT. Residues: CACDTGGLTAQLFF.

In its sample, this clone was seen a few times. The amino acid sequence in TCRdb belongs to a much larger clone and departs from this DNA's translation at residue 15, likely a sequencing read error; the sequence shown is translated from the DNA. The chain recombines TRDV1 with TRDJ1; a weak D match, TRDD3 (6 bases). No J gene is reported in TCRdb; it was inferred here by comparing the DNA with germline. CDR1 and CDR2 (germline): TSWWSYY, QGS. There are 19 residues in the CDR3. The DNA for the CDR3 is TGTGCTCTTGTGCTCTTCCCCCTCGCGGGGGGAGCGACCACCTATAAACTCATCTTT. It codes for CALVLFPLAGGATTYKLIF.

This clone was counted between two and nine times. The protein held in TCRdb is that of a much larger clone and does not match this DNA's translation at residue 7, likely because of a read error; the protein shown is translated from the DNA. The chain combines TRDV1 with TRDJ1; D gene uncertain. No J gene is reported in TCRdb; it was inferred here by comparing the DNA with germline. V was shortened by 4 bases and J by 6 bases, with 15 bases between the two germline ends. This CDR3 is built from 14 residues. The germline V gene encodes CDR1 TSWWSYY and CDR2 QGS. The CDR3 spells CALGVPPWVYKLIF. The DNA for the CDR3 is TGTGCTCTTGGGGTCCCTCCGTGGGTCTATAAACTCATCTTT.

Remarks on this clone: This likely stems from a read error, as it lies one base from a far larger clone. Other DNA sequences in this sample translate to the same CDR3. The chain recombines TRDV1 with TRDJ2, with 10 bases aligning to TRDD3. TCRdb records no J gene; here it was assigned by comparing the DNA to germline. Germline assignment: CDR1 TSWWSYY and CDR2 QGS. This CDR3 contains 20 residues. The CDR3 DNA reads TGTGCTCTTGGGGCTTCCTACGGGGGATACGGGGGCTCTTTGACAGCGCAACTCTTCTTT. Its protein is CALGASYGGYGGSLTAQLFF.

This clone appeared a few times. The protein TCRdb gives is from a much larger clone and does not agree with this DNA's translation at residue 20, likely a read error; the protein shown here comes from the DNA. V usage is TRDV1 and J usage is TRDJ3; 7 bases fit TRDD3. CDR3 length: 22 residues. The germline V gene has CDR1 TSWWSYY and CDR2 QGS. CDR3: CALGELGGPLWGPSWDTRQLFF. The DNA for the CDR3 is TGTGCTCTTGGGGAACTAGGTGGGCCCCTCTGGGGGCCATCCTGGGACACCCGACAGTTGTTTTTC.

This clone was counted between two and nine times. This sequence is one base from a far larger clone and is likely a read error. This specimen includes other DNA sequences encoding the same CDR3. The V gene call reads TRDV3; no J gene was called. CDR1 and CDR2 from the germline V gene are TVYSNPD and GDNSRS (reference sequence). The CDR3 is made up of 11 amino acids. The CDR3 nucleotides read TGTGCCTTTTCCTCGAGGGGATTTCTCATCTTT. It yields the protein CAFSSRGFLIF.

This clone came up a few times. The protein TCRdb lists belongs to a much larger clone and differs from this DNA's translation at residue 8, which points to a read error; the protein shown is made from the DNA. The rearrangement uses TRDV1 and TRDJ1; perhaps TRDD2 as D (6 bases). The CDR3 has 21 amino acids. Germline CDR1 reads TSWWSYY; CDR2 reads QGS. V lost 4 bases to trimming and J lost 0 bases, with 30 bases between them. CDR3 sequence reads: CALGVQGRLLLRTSYTDKLIF. In nucleotides, the CDR3 is TGTGCTCTTGGGGTTCAAGGGCGGCTCCTACTTCGTACTTCGTACACCGATAAACTCATCTTT.

This clone has only a few counts. TCRdb's listed protein matches a much larger clone and diverges from this DNA's translation at residue 8, likely through a read error; the protein shown comes from the DNA. The V and J genes are TRDV1 and TRDJ1, with 7 bases identical to TRDD3. The J gene, absent from TCRdb, was called here by matching the DNA to germline. Germline assignment: CDR1 TSWWSYY and CDR2 QGS. CDR3 length: 22 amino acids. Germline trimming cut 0 bases from V and 0 bases from J; bases unmatched to any gene: 22. The DNA for the CDR3 is TGTGCTCTTGGGGAACTCAAGGCACCTACTGGGGATAAGCCCGGGGACACCGATAAACTCATCTTT. This encodes CALGELKAPTGDKPGDTDKLIF.

Remarks on this clone: The amino acid sequence in TCRdb belongs to a much larger clone and departs from this DNA's translation at residue 4, likely a sequencing read error; the sequence shown is translated from the DNA. The gene calls are TRDV2 and TRDJ1; 8 nucleotides match TRDD3. The J gene, left out of TCRdb, was set here by checking the DNA against germline. This CDR3 has 15 amino acids. Germline loops: CDR1 GEAIGNYY, CDR2 EKD. Written as DNA, the CDR3 is TGTGCCTGTGTCACCGGTACTGGGGGGACCGATAAACTCATCTTT. Protein product: CACVTGTGGTDKLIF.

About this clone itself: A read error may explain this, as a much larger clone is one base away. Other DNA sequences in the sample encode the same CDR3. V gene TRDV1 combines with J gene TRDJ1; 8 positions agree with TRDD3. The CDR3 consists of 16 residues. The germline V gene encodes CDR1 TSWWSYY and CDR2 QGS. The CDR3 is CALGELAGLLGAKLIF. CDR3 nucleotide sequence: TGTGCTCTTGGGGAACTAGCCGGTCTACTGGGGGCTAAACTAATCTTT.

Turning to this clone: This DNA's translation and the protein TCRdb lists, from a much larger clone, do not match at residue 19, likely due to a read error; the protein shown is translated from the DNA. V gene TRDV1 combines with J gene TRDJ1; D gene unclear. The CDR3 spans 21 residues. The germline CDR1 and CDR2 sequences are TSWWSYY and QGS. The CDR3 DNA sequence: TGTGCTCTTGGGGAACGCCTTGAGAACTTACTGAGCCCTTATTACACCGATAAACCCATCTTT. Amino acid sequence: CALGERLENLLSPYYTDKPIF.

As concerns this clone: It differs at one base from a far larger clone, so likely a read error. CDR3 in amino acids: CALGVPAFLYVLKGGYANDFYTDKLIF. The CDR3 region has the DNA TGTGCTCTTGGGGTTCCGGCCTTCCTATACGTCCTAAAAGGGGGATACGCCAACGACTTTTACACCGATAAACTCATCTTC. The V gene call is TRDV1, and the J gene call is absent; TRDD3, the table's D call, lacks a check against the DNA. The CDR3 consists of 27 residues. The germline gives CDR1 TSWWSYY, CDR2 QGS.

To note about this clone: TCRdb's protein, taken from a much larger clone, differs from this DNA's translation at residue 17, likely owing to a read error; the protein displayed comes from the DNA. No J gene call was made, and the V gene is TRDV1; the D call TRDD3 from the table was never checked on the DNA. Germline V gene sequence: CDR1 TSWWSYY, CDR2 QGS. This CDR3 spans 19 amino acids. The CDR3 spells CALTLKFPGGYAVTDKPIF. The DNA for the CDR3 is TGTGCTCTTACATTAAAATTCCCAGGGGGATACGCGGTTACCGATAAACCCATCTTT.

The V call is TRDV1, the J call TRDJ1, with a possible D match to TRDD3 (6 bases). As TCRdb names no J gene, one was assigned here on the basis of a DNA match to germline. Trimming shortened V by 2 bases and J by 1 base, and 23 bases separated the two germline ends. Germline loops: CDR1 TSWWSYY, CDR2 QGS. This CDR3 has 19 residues. The CDR3: CALGEIRYASGAGTDKLIF. The CDR3 region has the DNA TGTGCTCTTGGGGAAATAAGGTACGCGTCTGGGGCGGGCACCGATAAACTCATCTTT.

Note on this clone: It differs at one base from a far larger clone, so likely a read error. This same CDR3 is encoded by further DNA sequences in the sample. This chain uses TRDV2 with TRDJ1; D might be TRDD3 (6 bases). The J gene comes from matching the DNA to germline here; TCRdb lacks it. V shed 3 bases and J shed 4 bases, with 17 bases lying between them. The CDR3 runs to 15 residues. CDR1 is GEAIGNYY, CDR2 EKD, per germline. For the CDR3, the DNA is TGTGCCTGTGACTCCCTGGGAGATACGGACGATAAACTCATCTTT. This encodes CACDSLGDTDDKLIF.